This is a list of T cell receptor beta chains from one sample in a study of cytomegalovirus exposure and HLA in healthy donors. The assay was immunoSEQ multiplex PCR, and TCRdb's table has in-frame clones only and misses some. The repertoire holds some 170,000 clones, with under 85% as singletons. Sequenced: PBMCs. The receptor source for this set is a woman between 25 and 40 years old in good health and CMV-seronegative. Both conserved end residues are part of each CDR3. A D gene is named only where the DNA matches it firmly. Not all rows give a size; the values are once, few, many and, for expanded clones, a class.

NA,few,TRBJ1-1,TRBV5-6,CASSLNGGRGMNTEAFF,TGTGCCAGCAGCTTAAACGGGGGGCGGGGGATGAACACTGAAGCTTTCTTT
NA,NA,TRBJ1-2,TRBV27,CASSYGEGDRGYTF,TGTGCCAGCAGTTACGGGGAGGGGGACCGTGGCTACACCTTC
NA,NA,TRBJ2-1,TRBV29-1,CSVTGFSGGKDEQFF,TGCAGCGTTACGGGCTTTTCTGGGGGGAAGGATGAGCAGTTCTTC
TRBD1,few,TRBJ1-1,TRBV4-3,CASSQVGTGGAFF,TGCGCCAGCAGCCAAGTTGGGACAGGAGGGGCTTTCTTT
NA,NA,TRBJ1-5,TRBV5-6,CASSLLARNQPQHF,TGTGCCAGCAGCTTGTTGGCACGAAATCAGCCCCAGCATTTT
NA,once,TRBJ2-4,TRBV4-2,CASSQDSYLAKNIQYF,TGTGCCAGCAGCCAAGATAGCTACTTAGCCAAAAACATTCAGTACTTC
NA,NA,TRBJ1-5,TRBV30,CAWSVRPGANQPQHF,TGTGCCTGGAGTGTACGTCCAGGGGCCAATCAGCCCCAGCATTTT
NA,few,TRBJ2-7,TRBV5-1,CASSPEISRGSAYEQYF,TGCGCCAGCAGCCCCGAAATATCCAGGGGTTCGGCTTACGAGCAGTACTTC
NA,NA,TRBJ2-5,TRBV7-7,CASSLANRQETQYF,TGTGCTAGCAGCTTAGCGAACAGACAAGAGACCCAGTACTTC
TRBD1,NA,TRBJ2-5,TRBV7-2,CASSFARGETQYF,TGTGCCAGCAGCTTTGCCAGGGGGGAGACCCAGTACTTC
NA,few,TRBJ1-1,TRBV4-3,CASSPTANTEAFF,TGCGCCAGCAGCCCGACAGCGAACACTGAAGCTTTCTTT
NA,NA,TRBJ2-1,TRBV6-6,CASSYSSGTHYNEQFF,TGTGCCAGCAGTTACTCCTCCGGGACACACTACAATGAGCAGTTCTTC
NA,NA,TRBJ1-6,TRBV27,CASRGKGVAAGNNSPLHF,TGTGCCAGCAGGGGGAAGGGGGTGGCGGCAGGGAATAATTCACCCCTCCACTTT
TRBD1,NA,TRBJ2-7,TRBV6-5,CASSGTGGNYEQYF,TGTGCCAGCTCAGGGACAGGGGGGAACTACGAGCAGTACTTC
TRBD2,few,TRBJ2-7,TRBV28,CASTPRGVGYEQYF,TGTGCCAGCACCCCCCGGGGGGTAGGGTACGAGCAGTACTTC
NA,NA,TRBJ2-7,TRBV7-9,CASSPSYEQYF,TGTGCCAGCAGCCCTAGCTACGAGCAGTACTTC
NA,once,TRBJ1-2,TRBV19,CASSIPGDPNYGYTF,TGTGCCAGTAGTATCCCGGGGGACCCTAACTATGGCTACACCTTC
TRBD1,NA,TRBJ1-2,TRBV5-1,CASSWDRGPGGYTF,TGCGCCAGCAGCTGGGACAGGGGGCCGGGCGGCTACACCTTC
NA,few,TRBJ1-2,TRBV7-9,CASSLAALYGYTF,TGTGCCAGCAGCTTGGCGGCACTATATGGCTACACCTTC
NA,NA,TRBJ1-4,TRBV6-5,CASSYLSTKGELFF,TGTGCCAGCAGTTACCTATCAACGAAGGGGGAACTGTTTTTT
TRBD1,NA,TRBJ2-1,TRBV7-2,CASSSQVRGQGVVEQFF,TGTGCCAGCAGCTCCCAAGTGAGGGGACAGGGGGTTGTTGAGCAGTTCTTC
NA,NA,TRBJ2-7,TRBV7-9,CASSPEQPRYEQYF,TGTGCCAGCAGCCCGGAACAACCTAGGTACGAGCAGTACTTC
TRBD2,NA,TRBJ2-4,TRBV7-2,CASSPPRTSVNIQYF,TGTGCCAGCAGCCCCCCCAGGACTAGCGTAAACATTCAGTACTTC
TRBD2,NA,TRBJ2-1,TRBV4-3,CASSQFSGTSGRNEQFF,TGCGCCAGCAGCCAATTCTCCGGGACTAGCGGACGCAATGAGCAGTTCTTC
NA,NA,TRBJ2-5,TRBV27,CASSLWVQGPSTQYF,TGTGCCAGCAGTTTATGGGTACAGGGTCCCTCGACCCAGTACTTC
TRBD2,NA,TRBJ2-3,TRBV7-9,CASSSGTSSGTDTQYF,TGTGCCAGCAGCTCCGGGACTAGCAGTGGCACAGATACGCAGTATTTT
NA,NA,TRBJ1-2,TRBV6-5,CASSYAGDGYTF,TGTGCCAGCAGTTACGCGGGGGATGGCTACACCTTC
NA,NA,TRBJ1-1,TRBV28,CASSLLGGLTEAFF,TGTGCCAGCAGTCTCCTCGGGGGTCTCACTGAAGCTTTCTTT
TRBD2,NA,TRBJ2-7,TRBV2,CASSVQRAGAYEQYF,TGTGCCAGCAGTGTTCAACGAGCGGGAGCCTACGAGCAGTACTTC
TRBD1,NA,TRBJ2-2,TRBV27,CASPPPGQGGAGELFF,TGTGCCAGCCCTCCTCCGGGACAGGGTGGCGCCGGGGAGCTGTTTTTT
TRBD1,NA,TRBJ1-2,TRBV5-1,CASSLATGDRGYTF,TGCGCCAGCAGCTTGGCCACAGGGGATCGGGGCTACACCTTC
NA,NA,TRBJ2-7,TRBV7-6,CASSLSTGAYEQYF,TGTGCCAGCAGCTTATCAACGGGGGCCTACGAGCAGTACTTC
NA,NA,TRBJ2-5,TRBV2,CASRGWGQETQYF,TGTGCCAGTAGGGGGTGGGGTCAAGAGACCCAGTACTTC
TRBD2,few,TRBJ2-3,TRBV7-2,CASSLDGGSTDTQYF,TGTGCCAGCAGCTTAGACGGGGGGTCCACAGATACGCAGTATTTT
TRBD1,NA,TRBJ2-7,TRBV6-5,CASSYSGTDYEQYF,TGTGCCAGCAGTTATTCCGGGACAGACTACGAGCAGTACTTC
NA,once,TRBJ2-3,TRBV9,CASSVGSGPRPDTQYF,TGTGCCAGCAGCGTAGGGAGCGGTCCTCGGCCAGATACGCAGTATTTT
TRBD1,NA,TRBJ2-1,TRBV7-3,CASSKRQGARNEQFF,TGTGCCAGCAGCAAACGACAGGGGGCGCGCAATGAGCAGTTCTTC
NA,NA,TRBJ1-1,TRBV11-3,CASSLGESGTEAFF,TGTGCCAGCAGCTTAGGGGAGTCAGGAACTGAAGCTTTCTTT
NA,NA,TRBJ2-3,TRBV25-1,CASSDPGSTDTQYF,TGTGCCAGCAGTGACCCCGGGAGCACAGATACGCAGTATTTT
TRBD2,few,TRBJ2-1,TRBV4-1,CASSHTLRGSFSEQFF,TGCGCCAGCAGCCATACCCTTCGCGGGAGTTTTAGTGAGCAGTTCTTC
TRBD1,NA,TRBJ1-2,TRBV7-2,CASSLNRGPNYGYTF,TGTGCCAGCAGCTTGAACAGGGGGCCCAACTATGGCTACACCTTC
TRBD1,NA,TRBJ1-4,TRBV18,CASSPGIAWTGAATNEKLFF,TGTGCCAGCTCACCCGGAATAGCGTGGACAGGGGCTGCAACTAATGAAAAACTGTTTTTT
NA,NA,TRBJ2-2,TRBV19,CASSARVTGELFF,TGTGCCAGTAGTGCCAGGGTCACCGGGGAGCTGTTTTTT
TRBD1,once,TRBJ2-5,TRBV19,CASSRQGGETQYF,TGTGCCAGTAGTCGACAGGGGGGAGAGACCCAGTACTTC
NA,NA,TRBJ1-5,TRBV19,CASSIRGGNQPQHF,TGTGCCAGTAGTATAAGAGGCGGCAATCAGCCCCAGCATTTT